This T cell receptor beta chain derives from a study of beta chain features in type 1 diabetes. V gave up 5 bases and J gave up 3 bases, with 17 bases separating them. The CDR3 sequence is 15 residues long. The V gene's germline CDR1 is SEHNR and CDR2 FQNEAQ (reference sequence). Isolated RNA was reverse transcribed in full, so expressed TCRB transcripts were sequenced. Produced via immunoSEQ multiplex PCR; TCRdb's table is partial and in-frame only. This sample has 300,000 to 400,000 clones, with 13% found just once. Study-wide results and caveats: The study left unresolved whether HLA type influences TCRB rearrangement. People with Type 1 diabetes carried modestly yet significantly shorter TCRB CDR3s in all four CD4+ subsets.

For this clone: Its antigen is not known.

Cell sorting via CD45RO/CCR7/CD25/CD127/CD95/CD27 was performed to obtain CD4+ naive, central memory, regulatory and stem cell-like memory cells. Sample: naive CD4+ T cells from blood. The V and J genes are TRBV7-9 and TRBJ2-7; tentatively, D is TRBD1 (5 bases). This clonotype was sampled from a woman aged 18-29 years with type 1 diabetes. The CDR3 spells CASSPMGLVSYEQYF. In DNA, the CDR3 is TGTGCCAGCAGCCCGATGGGGCTAGTCAGCTACGAGCAGTACTTC.